This T cell receptor beta chain was sequenced in a study of blood T cell repertoires in COVID-19. The CDR3 is 13 amino acids. V gave up 6 bases and J gave up 1 base, with 9 bases separating them. Germline CDR1 LNHDA, CDR2 SQIVND (reference sequence). Only in-frame clones appear in the TCRdb table, and some are missing; sequencing was by immunoSEQ multiplex PCR. The sample holds hundreds of thousands of clones, roughly 91% seen once. The chain is built from TRBV19 and TRBJ1-1, with a tentative D call TRBD1 (6 bases). The sample comprised peripheral blood. The source is a woman aged 45-59 years with COVID-19, enrolled during active disease. For the CDR3, the DNA is TGTGCCAGTAGCGGACAGACGAACACTGAAGCTTTCTTT. Translating it yields CASSGQTNTEAFF. Full variable domain (missing parts from reference TRBV19 and TRBJ1-1): DGGITQSPKYLFRKEGQNVTLSCEQNLNHDAMYWYRQDPGQGLRLIYYSQIVNDFQKGDIAEGYSVSREKKESFPLTVTSAQKNPTAFYLCASSGQTNTEAFFGQGTRLTVV.